The 28 T cell receptor beta chains below all came from one sample that was sequenced in a study of CD8+ T cells in alopecia areata. Reverse transcription of extracted RNA yielded cDNA, which provided the sequencing template. Assay used: immunoSEQ multiplex PCR; TCRdb lists only in-frame clones, some missing. This table holds 200,000 to 300,000 clones with no singletons; the top ten claim 0.9% to 1.5%. Cells that came from pooled cutaneous lymph nodes were sorted using CD4, CD8alpha, NKG2D, NKG2ACE and other markers. The material sequenced was CD4+ T cells sorted from a lymph node. The origin of the receptors is a C3H/HeJ mouse with alopecia areata. The mouse line has the MHC haplotype H2-k.

This clone was found a few times. Germline and genes here are mouse. The sample contains more than one DNA sequence encoding this CDR3. CDR3 bases read: TGTGCCAGCAGTGATAGGGGCTCCTAT. Residues: CASSDRGSY. The entire CDR3 protein is CASSDRGSYEQYF. This chain uses TRBV13-1 with TRBJ2-7; perhaps TRBD1 as D (5 bases). The read finishes 4 residues shy of the CDR3 end, and the germline J gene is used to complete it. This CDR3 region has 13 residues. CDR1 is NSHNY and CDR2 is SYGAGN in the germline V gene. V was pared by 1 base and J by 0 bases, with 5 bases between.

Concerning this clone itself: The gene symbols are mouse symbols. The sequenced fragment ends 4 residues before the CDR3 boundary, so the rest is inferred from the germline J gene. The same CDR3 also results from other DNA sequences found in this sample. This chain links TRBV17 with TRBJ2-7, with 11 positions matching TRBD1. The V gene's germline CDR1 is MNHDT and CDR2 YYDKIL. The CDR3 spans 14 residues. Here the CDR3 reads CASSTGTGGYEQYF. The CDR3 DNA, read in part, is TGTGCTAGCAGCACCGGGACAGGGGGATAT.

Concerning this clone: Here the gene names and germline are mouse. Coverage ceases 3 residues before the CDR3 finishes, and the germline J gene fills in the end. V usage is TRBV4 and J usage is TRBJ1-6, with D possibly being TRBD1 (5 bases). TRBJ1-6 is identified as an open reading frame with a role that is uncertain. Trimming shortened V by 5 bases and J by 8 bases, and 7 bases separated the two germline ends. Germline CDR1 LGHDT, CDR2 YNNKQL (reference sequence). This CDR3 region has 12 residues. Partial CDR3 DNA: TGTGCCAGCAGCCAGGGTTATTCGCCC. Protein sequence: CASSQGYSP. The whole CDR3 region reads CASSQGYSPLYF.

This clone turned up a few times. This may stem from a read error, because a much larger clone lies one nucleotide away. The germline and genes are mouse ones. The sequenced fragment ends 4 residues before the CDR3 boundary, so the rest is inferred from the germline J gene. Other DNA variants within this sample encode the same CDR3. This chain uses TRBV13-3 with TRBJ1-1, with 9 bases aligning to TRBD1. The germline V gene encodes CDR1 NNHDY and CDR2 SYVADS. V trimming: 3 bases; J trimming: 2 bases; junction bases outside the gene matches: 2. The CDR3 runs to 14 residues. The part of the CDR3 DNA that was read is TGTGCCAGCAGTGGGGACAGGGCCAACACA. Translated, it gives CASSGDRANT. The whole CDR3 is CASSGDRANTEVFF.

Turning to this clone: Germline and genes here are mouse. The CDR3 end lies 4 residues beyond the end of the read and is filled in from the germline J gene. The chain uses TRBV31 and TRBJ2-7; D not certain. CDR3 length: 13 amino acids. Germline CDR1 is GKSSPN and CDR2 is SITVG. Trimming removed 0 bases from V and 0 bases from J, with 6 bases in between. Incomplete CDR3 DNA: TGTGCCTGGAGTCTCAGGAGCTCCTAT. Its protein product is CAWSLRSSY. The full CDR3 reads CAWSLRSSYEQYF.

Regarding this clone: Gene names are mouse gene names. The read halts 4 residues ahead of the CDR3 end, with the missing end drawn from the germline J gene. The chain recombines TRBV19 with TRBJ2-3; the match to TRBD1 covers 7 bases. CDR3 length: 15 amino acids. V shed 5 bases, J shed 0 bases, and the junction held 6 bases outside the gene matches. In germline, CDR1 is FNHDT, CDR2 SITEND (reference sequence). This CDR3 reads CASSPDRASAETLYF. CDR3 DNA (partial): TGTGCCAGCAGCCCTGACAGGGCTAGTGCAGAA.

This clone was seen more than once but under ten times. Genes here carry mouse names. The read halts 3 residues ahead of the CDR3 end, with the missing end drawn from the germline J gene. The chain joins TRBV13-1 to TRBJ1-6; tentatively, D is TRBD1 (5 bases). TRBJ1-6 is designated an ORF whose function remains uncertain. The CDR3 has 13 residues. The V end lost 1 base, the J end lost 10 bases, and 9 bases lay between the germline ends. Per germline, CDR1 NSHNY and CDR2 SYGAGN. CDR3 DNA, as far as it was read: TGTGCCAGCAGTGATTCAGGGCGATCGCCC. It is translated as CASSDSGRSP. The whole CDR3 protein reads CASSDSGRSPLYF.

This clone showed up just a few times. The germline and genes are mouse ones. The observed sequence ends 4 residues before the CDR3 terminus, with the missing tail filled in from the germline J gene. This CDR3 is also generated by other DNA sequences in the sample. The chain couples TRBV19 to TRBJ2-1; 12 positions match TRBD2. This CDR3 has 13 residues. CDR1 and CDR2 from the germline V gene are FNHDT and SITEND (reference sequence). V lost 5 bases to trimming and J lost 6 bases; unmatched junction nucleotides: 0. CDR3 protein: CASRDWGGAEQFF. The CDR3 bases that were read are TGTGCCAGCAGGGACTGGGGGGGTGCT.

This clone has more than one count but fewer than ten. The germline and genes are mouse ones. Sequencing ends 4 residues short of the CDR3 end; the germline J gene provides the rest. V is TRBV29 and J is TRBJ2-4; D may be TRBD1 (5 bases). Germline V CDR1 and CDR2: MSHET, SYDVDS. CDR3 size: 15 residues. V was pared by 3 bases and J by 2 bases, with 12 bases between. This chain's CDR3 is CASSFPRAAQNTLYF. The CDR3 DNA, read in part, is TGTGCTAGCAGTTTCCCCAGGGCGGCTCAAAAC.

In this sample, this clone turned up a few times. The gene symbols are mouse symbols. At the DNA level, this CDR3 is encoded by other sequences in the same sample as well. CDR3 DNA (partial): TGTGCCAGCAGGACTGGGGGGGCGCTGGCAGAA. It translates to CASRTGGALAE. Given in full, the CDR3 is CASRTGGALAETLYF. J is TRBJ2-3 and V is TRBV13-3, with TRBD2 identical over 12 bases. Read data end 4 residues before the CDR3 end; the end is taken from the germline J gene. CDR1 NNHDY and CDR2 SYVADS come from the germline V gene. This CDR3 is built from 15 residues. The trim removed 5 bases at V and 3 bases at J, leaving 4 bases unmatched.

This clone was seen only a few times. Gene names and germline match the mouse. Coverage ceases 4 residues before the CDR3 finishes, and the germline J gene fills in the end. The gene calls are TRBV14 and TRBJ2-5, with 10 bases fitting TRBD1. Germline CDR1 is SGHDT and CDR2 is FRDEAV. This CDR3 contains 14 residues. The CDR3 loop is CASSRQGAADTQYF. The DNA read from the CDR3 is TGTGCCAGCAGCAGACAGGGGGCGGCGGAC.

Worth noting for this clone: Mouse names are used for the genes. Read sequence stops 4 residues before the CDR3 end, and the germline J gene provides the missing end. Other DNA sequences within the sample encode an identical CDR3. The chain is built from TRBV13-1 and TRBJ1-1, with D perhaps TRBD1 (6 bases). CDR1 and CDR2 (germline): NSHNY, SYGAGN. The CDR3 consists of 14 residues. V lost 3 bases and J lost 0, with 9 bases in between. The CDR3 DNA, read in part, is TGTGCCAGCAGTGTGGGGACAACAAACACA. As protein: CASSVGTTNT. The complete CDR3 reads CASSVGTTNTEVFF.

The table lists this clone with a few counts. These gene names are mouse names. The DNA ends 4 residues before the CDR3 does, and the rest of the CDR3 is filled in from the germline J gene. Within the sample, other DNA sequences also encode this same CDR3. The chain couples TRBV14 to TRBJ2-5, with D tentatively TRBD1 (6 bases). The germline V and J ends were trimmed by 5 bases and 1 base, with 8 bases remaining between them. Germline assignment: CDR1 SGHDT and CDR2 FRDEAV. The CDR3 runs 13 residues. Incomplete CDR3 DNA: TGTGCCAGCAGCCGGACAGACCAAGAC. Its protein is CASSRTDQD. The whole CDR3 protein reads CASSRTDQDTQYF.

This clone has more than one count but fewer than ten. The gene names here belong to mouse. The CDR3: CAWRRDRVANSDYTF. Incomplete CDR3 DNA: TGTGCCTGGAGACGGGACAGGGTTGCAAACTCC. The V call is TRBV31, the J call TRBJ1-2, with 9 bases identical to TRBD1. Read data end 4 residues before the CDR3 end; the end is taken from the germline J gene. Per germline, CDR1 GKSSPN and CDR2 SITVG. CDR3 length: 15 amino acids. Trimming took 3 bases from V and 0 from J; bases not matched to a gene: 5.

This clone has more than one count but fewer than ten. Mouse gene names apply. With the read ending 4 residues before the CDR3 end, the germline J gene is used to fill in that end. V gene TRBV17 combines with J gene TRBJ2-5, with 9 bases aligning to TRBD2. Per germline, CDR1 MNHDT and CDR2 YYDKIL. The J segment lost 2 bases and the V segment lost 4 bases, leaving 1 base of the junction unmatched. The CDR3 spans 14 residues. The CDR3 loop is CASSTWGGQDTQYF. Incomplete CDR3 DNA: TGTGCTAGCAGTACCTGGGGGGGCCAAGAC.

The sample holds a few counts of this clone. A much more abundant neighbour one base away suggests this may be a read error. Gene and germline names: mouse. The read finishes 4 residues shy of the CDR3 end, and the germline J gene is used to complete it. The same CDR3 can be traced to other DNA sequences in this sample. J is TRBJ2-7 and V is TRBV13-3; D might be TRBD1 (5 bases). This CDR3 is built from 12 residues. The germline V gene has CDR1 NNHDY and CDR2 SYVADS. V lost 2 bases and J lost 3, with 6 bases in between. The DNA read from the CDR3 is TGTGCCAGCAGTGAAGACAGCTAT. This codes for CASSEDSY. The full CDR3 sequence reads CASSEDSYEQYF.

To note about this clone: Gene names denote mouse genes. The sequenced fragment ends 4 residues before the CDR3 boundary, so the rest is inferred from the germline J gene. This sequence joins TRBV13-2 and TRBJ1-2; D ambiguous. This CDR3 is built from 14 residues. V was clipped by 0 bases and J by 4 bases, with 10 bases between them. Germline assignment: CDR1 NNHNN and CDR2 SYGAGS (reference sequence). The CDR3 is CASGDVWVGSDYTF. CDR3 bases read: TGTGCCAGCGGTGATGTCTGGGTGGGCTCC.

In regard to this clone: Gene names and germline match the mouse. The CDR3 end is not reached by the read, which stops 4 residues before it; the germline J gene fills it in. The J gene is TRBJ2-1, the V gene TRBV13-3; 12 bases are shared with TRBD2. J was trimmed by 6 bases and V by 4 bases; bases with no gene match: 2. The length of the CDR3 is 14 residues. Germline CDR1 and CDR2: NNHDY and SYVADS. The CDR3 bases that were read are TGTGCCAGCAGTCGACTGGGGGGGCGTGCT. Protein: CASSRLGGRA. The entire CDR3 sequence reads CASSRLGGRAEQFF.

Comment on this clone: Any gene name here is a mouse gene name. The CDR3 is cut off 4 residues early in the read; its end comes from the germline J gene. The V gene is TRBV1, the J gene TRBJ1-2; unclear D gene. The ends were cut back, 0 bases at V and 2 bases at J, with 7 bases in the middle. Germline CDR1 NSQYPW, CDR2 LRSPGD (reference sequence). The CDR3 extends over 14 amino acids. The CDR3 loop reads CTCSAEVRNSDYTF. The DNA read from the CDR3 is TGCACCTGCAGTGCAGAAGTCAGGAACTCC.

Comments on this clone: Germline and genes: mouse. The read stops 4 residues short of the end of the CDR3; the missing end is completed from the germline J gene. The chain recombines TRBV19 with TRBJ1-1, with D hard to call. CDR1 and CDR2 (germline): FNHDT, SITEND (reference sequence). The CDR3 has 13 amino acids. The germline V and J ends were trimmed by 2 bases and 0 bases, with 5 bases remaining between them. The CDR3 spells CASSMTTNTEVFF. Partial CDR3 DNA: TGTGCCAGCAGTATGACAACAAACACA.

This clone was counted only a few times. The gene names given are mouse names. The CDR3 is cut off 4 residues early in the read; its end comes from the germline J gene. J is TRBJ2-1 and V is TRBV13-2; 8 bases agree with TRBD2. In germline, CDR1 is NNHNN, CDR2 SYGAGS (reference sequence). V lost 0 bases to trimming and J lost 5 bases; unmatched junction nucleotides: 4. The CDR3 is made up of 15 amino acids. The CDR3 sequence: CASGDAFGGDAEQFF. The covered CDR3 bases are TGTGCCAGCGGTGATGCTTTTGGGGGGGATGCT.

Of note for this clone: Gene and germline names: mouse. With the read ending 4 residues before the CDR3 end, the germline J gene is used to fill in that end. Other DNA sequences from this sample encode an identical CDR3 as well. The chain joins TRBV13-1 to TRBJ1-1; TRBD1 matches at 9 bases. Unmatched junction bases numbered 1, after V lost 0 bases and J lost 1 base. Looked up from germline, CDR1 is NSHNY and CDR2 is SYGAGN. CDR3 size: 15 residues. The CDR3 sequence is CASSDAGQGNTEVFF. The sequenced part of the CDR3 DNA is TGTGCCAGCAGTGATGCGGGACAGGGAAACACA.

This clone was seen only a few times. Gene and germline names: mouse. CDR3 sequence reads: CASGDVRGANSDYTF. CDR3 DNA (partial): TGTGCCAGCGGTGATGTCAGGGGTGCAAACTCC. The chain uses TRBV13-2 and TRBJ1-2; D is perhaps TRBD1 (6 bases). The CDR3 end is not reached by the read, which stops 4 residues before it; the germline J gene fills it in. The V gene's germline CDR1 is NNHNN and CDR2 SYGAGS (reference sequence). V lost 0 bases and J lost 0, with 9 bases in between. The CDR3 length is 15 residues.

Turning to this clone: Here the gene names and germline are mouse. The CDR3 goes on 4 residues after the read ends, and that part is filled in from the germline J gene. This chain uses TRBV5 with TRBJ2-2; no firm D call. Trimming took off 0 bases at V and 1 base at J, with 6 bases between the two ends. There are 15 residues in the CDR3. The germline CDR1 and CDR2 sequences are LGHNA and YNLKQL (reference sequence). The DNA read from the CDR3 is TGTGCCAGCAGCCAAGAGGTCAGAAACACCGGG. Translating it yields CASSQEVRNTG. The full CDR3 protein is CASSQEVRNTGQLYF.

On this clone itself: Any gene name here is a mouse gene name. The sequence runs out 4 residues before the end of the CDR3; the remainder is reconstructed from the germline J gene. The chain joins TRBV13-1 to TRBJ2-3; D is ambiguous. From germline, CDR1 is NSHNY and CDR2 SYGAGN. V was clipped by 3 bases and J by 0 bases, with 14 bases between them. The length of the CDR3 is 16 residues. CDR3 bases read: TGTGCCAGCAGTGTCCGCCAGCTCCCTAGTGCAGAA. Amino acids: CASSVRQLPSAE. The entire CDR3 is CASSVRQLPSAETLYF.

The table lists this clone with a few counts. Germline and genes: mouse. The read stops 3 residues short of the end of the CDR3; the missing end is completed from the germline J gene. V usage is TRBV5 and J usage is TRBJ1-6; a weak D match, TRBD1 (5 bases). TRBJ1-6 is classed as an ORF, of uncertain function. Trimming cost V 4 bases and J 2 bases, with 6 bases left between them. The CDR3 contains 14 residues. Looked up from germline, CDR1 is LGHNA and CDR2 is YNLKQL (reference sequence). The DNA read from the CDR3 is TGTGCCAGCAGCCCGGACACCTATAATTCGCCC. Translated: CASSPDTYNSP. The complete CDR3 sequence is CASSPDTYNSPLYF.

This clone has a handful of counts. The listed genes are named as in mouse. The CDR3 end lies 4 residues beyond the end of the read and is filled in from the germline J gene. In the same sample, other DNA sequences code for this CDR3. The V gene is TRBV19, the J gene TRBJ2-5; 11 positions match TRBD2. With 5 bases clipped from V and 2 bases from J, the junction kept 1 base outside the gene matches. Per germline, CDR1 FNHDT and CDR2 SITEND (reference sequence). The CDR3 sequence is 14 residues long. The part of the CDR3 DNA that was read is TGTGCCAGCAGCGGACTGGGGGGCCAAGAC. Protein: CASSGLGGQD. The whole CDR3 sequence reads CASSGLGGQDTQYF.

This clone was seen repeatedly, ten times or more. The listed genes are named as in mouse. Other DNA sequences in this specimen translate into the identical CDR3. This chain's CDR3 is CASSDQGSNSDYTF. The sequenced part of the CDR3 DNA is TGTGCCAGCAGTGATCAGGGTTCAAACTCC. The rearrangement joins TRBV13-1 to TRBJ1-2, with D possibly matching TRBD1 (5 bases). The read falls 4 residues short of the CDR3 end, and the missing part is taken from the germline J gene. This CDR3 is built from 14 residues. The ends were cut back, 1 base at V and 0 bases at J, with 7 bases in the middle. Germline CDR1 is NSHNY and CDR2 is SYGAGN.